A selection of T cell receptor beta chains follows, all from one sample in a study of OX40 agonist ivuxolimab in advanced cancers. Assay: immunoSEQ multiplex PCR; the TCRdb copy retains only in-frame clones and omits some. The repertoire consists of fewer than 35,000 clones, with approximately 89% occurring once and the leading ten covering roughly 9.1%. The specimen was CD4+ or CD8+ T cells sorted from blood, collected in a trial of the OX40 agonist ivuxolimab. The receptor source for this set is an adult with an advanced solid tumor such as melanoma, head and neck, liver or kidney cancer. The CDR3 runs from the conserved cysteine through the conserved F or W. The D gene is left open where the match is weak. The size field is filled for only some rows; it gives once, few, many or a size class.

j_call: TRBJ2-1
d_call: -
v_call: TRBV5-1
clone_size: -
cdr3_nt: TGCGCCAGCAGCTTGGTGCCGGACAATGAGCAGTTCTTC
cdr3_aa: CASSLVPDNEQFF

j_call: TRBJ2-5
d_call: -
v_call: TRBV5-1
clone_size: -
cdr3_nt: TGCGCCAGCAGCTGGGCGGGAACGAACCAAGAGACCCAGTACTTC
cdr3_aa: CASSWAGTNQETQYF

j_call: TRBJ2-2
d_call: -
v_call: TRBV5-1
clone_size: -
cdr3_nt: TGCGCCAGCAGCTTGGGTGACAGGGAGGACACCGGGGAGCTGTTTTTT
cdr3_aa: CASSLGDREDTGELFF

j_call: TRBJ2-7
d_call: TRBD2
v_call: TRBV4-2
clone_size: -
cdr3_nt: TGTGCCAGCAGGGCGACTAGCGGGAGCTCCTACGAGCAGTACTTC
cdr3_aa: CASRATSGSSYEQYF

j_call: TRBJ1-2
d_call: -
v_call: TRBV28
clone_size: once
cdr3_nt: TGTGCCAGCACCACCGGGACGGACTATGGCTACACCTTC
cdr3_aa: CASTTGTDYGYTF

j_call: TRBJ1-5
d_call: -
v_call: TRBV18
clone_size: -
cdr3_nt: TGTGCCAGCTCACCGGGCAATCAGCCCCAGCATTTT
cdr3_aa: CASSPGNQPQHF

j_call: TRBJ2-2
d_call: -
v_call: TRBV19
clone_size: -
cdr3_nt: TGTGCCAGTAGTATCGGGCAGAACACCGGGGAGCTGTTTTTT
cdr3_aa: CASSIGQNTGELFF

j_call: TRBJ2-1
d_call: TRBD2
v_call: TRBV5-8
clone_size: -
cdr3_nt: TGTGCCAGCAGCTTGACTAGCGGGGATTCCTACAATGAGCAGTTCTTC
cdr3_aa: CASSLTSGDSYNEQFF

j_call: TRBJ1-1
d_call: -
v_call: TRBV11-1
clone_size: -
cdr3_nt: TGTGCCAGCAGCTTAGGCAGCCTGAACACTGAAGCTTTCTTT
cdr3_aa: CASSLGSLNTEAFF

j_call: TRBJ2-4
d_call: TRBD2
v_call: TRBV6-1
clone_size: -
cdr3_nt: TGTGCCAGCAGCAGGAGCGGGATAGGCAAAAACATTCAGTACTTC
cdr3_aa: CASSRSGIGKNIQYF

j_call: TRBJ1-1
d_call: TRBD1
v_call: TRBV5-1
clone_size: -
cdr3_nt: TGCGCCAGCAGTATCCAGGGGGTGATGAACACTGAAGCTTTCTTT
cdr3_aa: CASSIQGVMNTEAFF

j_call: TRBJ1-3
d_call: -
v_call: TRBV30
clone_size: -
cdr3_nt: TGTGCCTGGAGTGTCGCTGGAAACACCATATATTTT
cdr3_aa: CAWSVAGNTIYF

j_call: TRBJ2-7
d_call: -
v_call: TRBV7-2
clone_size: once
cdr3_nt: TGTGCCAGCAGGGAAGGGCCGGGGCGAACCTACGAGCAGTACTTC
cdr3_aa: CASREGPGRTYEQYF

j_call: TRBJ2-2
d_call: TRBD2
v_call: TRBV4-3
clone_size: -
cdr3_nt: TGCGCCAGCAGCCAATTGGGGAGGGCTAGCGGGTGGTTCAGGGAGCTGTTTTTT
cdr3_aa: CASSQLGRASGWFRELFF

j_call: TRBJ1-1
d_call: -
v_call: TRBV11-2
clone_size: -
cdr3_nt: TGTGCCAGCAGCTTTAATACAGGGCACACTGAAGCTTTCTTT
cdr3_aa: CASSFNTGHTEAFF

j_call: TRBJ1-5
d_call: -
v_call: TRBV2
clone_size: few
cdr3_nt: TGTGCCAGCAGTACCGAGGTGGGCAATCAGCCCCAGCATTTT
cdr3_aa: CASSTEVGNQPQHF

j_call: TRBJ1-3
d_call: -
v_call: TRBV7-9
clone_size: -
cdr3_nt: TGTGCCAGCAGCCAGGCAGGGAGTTCTGGAAACACCATATATTTT
cdr3_aa: CASSQAGSSGNTIYF

j_call: TRBJ2-7
d_call: -
v_call: TRBV21-1
clone_size: -
cdr3_nt: TGTGCCAGCAGCTCAAGGAAGGGGGACAGGGGGGTGCGGAATAAAGTGTACGAGCAGTACTTC
cdr3_aa: CASSSRKGDRGVRNKVYEQYF

j_call: TRBJ2-1
d_call: -
v_call: TRBV4-3
clone_size: -
cdr3_nt: TGCGCCAGCAGCCAAGATCTAATCCAGCGGGCGTACAATGAGCAGTTCTTC
cdr3_aa: CASSQDLIQRAYNEQFF

j_call: TRBJ2-2
d_call: -
v_call: TRBV7-2
clone_size: -
cdr3_nt: TGTGCCAGCAGCTCCCGGGAGTTGGGCGGGGAGCTGTTTTTT
cdr3_aa: CASSSRELGGELFF

j_call: TRBJ2-7
d_call: TRBD1
v_call: TRBV7-2
clone_size: once
cdr3_nt: TGTGCCAGCAGCTTATTGGGACAGGATCCCTTTACCGCCTACGAGCAGTACTTC
cdr3_aa: CASSLLGQDPFTAYEQYF

j_call: TRBJ1-5
d_call: TRBD1
v_call: TRBV19
clone_size: -
cdr3_nt: TGTGCCAGTATGGGGGGGGTGGACAGGGTCAATCAGCCCCAGCATTTT
cdr3_aa: CASMGGVDRVNQPQHF

j_call: TRBJ2-7
d_call: -
v_call: TRBV6-1
clone_size: once
cdr3_nt: TGTGCCAGCAGTGAAGCTCAGCCGGGCTACGAGCAGTACTTC
cdr3_aa: CASSEAQPGYEQYF